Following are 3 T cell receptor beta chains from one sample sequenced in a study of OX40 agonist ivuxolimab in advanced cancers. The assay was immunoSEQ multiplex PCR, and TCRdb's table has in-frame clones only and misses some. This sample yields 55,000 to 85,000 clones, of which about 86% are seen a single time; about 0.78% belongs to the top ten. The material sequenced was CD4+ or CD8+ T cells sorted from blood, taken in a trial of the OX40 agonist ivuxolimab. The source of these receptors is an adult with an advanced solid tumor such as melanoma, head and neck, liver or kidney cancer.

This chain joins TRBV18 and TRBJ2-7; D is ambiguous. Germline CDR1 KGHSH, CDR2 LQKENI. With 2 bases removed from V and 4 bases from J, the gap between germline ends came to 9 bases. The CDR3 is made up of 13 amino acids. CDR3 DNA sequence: TGTGCCAGCTCACCAGACACCATTTACGAGCAGTACTTC. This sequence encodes CASSPDTIYEQYF.

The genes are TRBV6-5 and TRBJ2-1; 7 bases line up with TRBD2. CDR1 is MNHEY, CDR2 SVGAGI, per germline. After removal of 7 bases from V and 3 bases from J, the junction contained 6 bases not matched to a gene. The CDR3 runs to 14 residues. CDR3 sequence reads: CASKGRGVYNEQFF. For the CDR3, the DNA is TGTGCCAGCAAGGGGAGGGGCGTCTACAATGAGCAGTTCTTC.

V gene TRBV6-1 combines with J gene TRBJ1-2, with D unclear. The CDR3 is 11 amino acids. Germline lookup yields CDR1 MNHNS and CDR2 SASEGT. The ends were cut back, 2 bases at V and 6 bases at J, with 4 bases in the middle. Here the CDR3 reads CASSEWDGYTF. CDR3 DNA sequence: TGTGCCAGCAGTGAATGGGATGGCTACACCTTC.